These 23 T cell receptor beta chains came from one sample sequenced in a study of human thymus T cells. TCRdb's table, derived via immunoSEQ multiplex PCR, lists solely in-frame clones and lacks some. The repertoire includes tens of thousands of clones, roughly 96% of them detected once, and 0.034% sits in the top ten. The thymus was resected at corrective cardiac surgery. Sequencing was carried out using thymus tissue. Receptor source: a girl less than two years old with a congenital heart defect but otherwise immunologically healthy.

The chain joins TRBV18 to TRBJ2-1, with D perhaps matching TRBD1 (5 bases). Trimming stripped 2 bases from V and 2 bases from J, with 25 bases between. The length of the CDR3 is 20 residues. Germline V gene lookup returns CDR1 KGHSH and CDR2 LQKENI. In DNA form, the CDR3 reads TGTGCCAGCTCACCAAAAGCAGGGTGGGCCTGGCCTCCGACCTACAATGAGCAGTTCTTC. This translates into CASSPKAGWAWPPTYNEQFF.

The chain uses TRBV11-3 and TRBJ2-2; 11 bases match TRBD2. This CDR3 has 19 residues. V trimming: 1 base; J trimming: 0 bases; junction bases outside the gene matches: 7. Germline lookup yields CDR1 SGHNT and CDR2 YENEEA. DNA of the CDR3: TGTGCCAGCAGCTTAGGGCTAGCGGGAGGACCCTCGAACACCGGGGAGCTGTTTTTT. Protein sequence: CASSLGLAGGPSNTGELFF.

The chain has TRBV9 and TRBJ2-1; 11 nucleotides line up with TRBD2. The CDR3 covers 18 residues. CDR1 SGDLS and CDR2 YYNGEE come from the germline V gene. After removal of 0 bases from V and 5 bases from J, the junction contained 10 bases not matched to a gene. CDR3 loop: CASSVVSSGRLSNNEQFF. The CDR3 nucleotides are TGTGCCAGCAGCGTAGTCTCTAGCGGGAGGCTGTCAAACAATGAGCAGTTCTTC.

The chain employs TRBV29-1 and TRBJ1-1, with D maybe TRBD1 (5 bases). The V and J ends lost 2 bases and 10 bases respectively, with 14 bases between them. The CDR3 is 12 amino acids. Germline CDR1 reads SQVTM; CDR2 reads ANQGSEA. CDR3 in amino acids: CSVENRTPIAFF. The CDR3 coding sequence is TGCAGCGTTGAAAACCGGACACCCATAGCTTTCTTT.

The gene calls are TRBV21-1 and TRBJ1-4; the table's D call of TRBD1 was not tested on the DNA. TRBV21-1 is given as a pseudogene. CDR3 length: 19 residues. CDR3 amino acids: CASPRRAAGGDPRQGVLLF. The CDR3, as DNA: TGTGCCAGCCCCAGGAGGGCCGCAGGGGGCGATCCCCGCCAGGGCGTACTACTTTTT.

J is TRBJ2-5 and V is TRBV15; D possibly corresponds to TRBD2 (5 bases). V lost 0 bases to trimming and J lost 5 bases, with 22 bases between them. Germline CDR1 and CDR2: LNHNV and YYDKDF (reference sequence). This CDR3 spans 18 amino acids. The CDR3 DNA reads as TGTGCCACCAGCAGAGATCCGAGGTGTCAGCCTTCGGGGGAGACCCAGTACTTC. It translates to CATSRDPRCQPSGETQYF.

The V call is TRBV21-1, the J call TRBJ1-1; the DNA was not compared with TRBD1, the D call given in the table. TRBV21-1 is a listed pseudogene. The CDR3 extends over 15 amino acids. For the CDR3, the DNA is TGTGCCAGCAGCAAAGAGGACAGGGGGAACACTGAAGCTTTCTTT. Translated, it gives CASSKEDRGNTEAFF.

The V and J genes are TRBV28 and TRBJ1-1; D possibly corresponds to TRBD1 (5 bases). CDR3 length equals 15 residues. V lost 1 base and J 4 bases, leaving 13 bases between the germline ends. Germline V gives CDR1 MDHEN, CDR2 SYDVKM. The CDR3 DNA reads as TGTGCCAGCAGTTTATACCGGGGCGGGATCACTGAAGCTTTCTTT. Translation: CASSLYRGGITEAFF.

This rearrangement joins TRBV7-3 to TRBJ2-1; 8 bases align to TRBD2. Germline assignment: CDR1 SGHTA and CDR2 FQGTGA. Trimming cost V 3 bases and J 4 bases; bases outside gene matches: 11. The CDR3 contains 17 residues. The CDR3 sequence is CASSFLGGREDYNEQFF. In nucleotides, the CDR3 is TGTGCCAGCAGCTTCCTGGGTGGGCGGGAGGATTACAATGAGCAGTTCTTC.

V is TRBV10-1 and J is TRBJ2-1; 10 bases fit TRBD2. The germline V gene has CDR1 WNHNN and CDR2 SYGVQD (reference sequence). The CDR3 consists of 16 residues. The J segment lost 6 bases and the V segment lost 3 bases, leaving 8 bases of the junction unmatched. CDR3 region: CASSEPSGRAGNEQFF. The CDR3 DNA sequence: TGCGCCAGCAGTGAACCCAGCGGGAGGGCCGGCAATGAGCAGTTCTTC.

J is TRBJ1-2 and V is TRBV25-1; D unclear. The CDR3 spans 13 residues. The V end was cut by 6 bases, the J end by 4 bases, with 12 bases between. CDR1 and CDR2 from the germline V gene are MGHDK and SYGVNS. The CDR3, as DNA: TGTGCCAGCAGGGACGTGCTAGGCTATGGCTACACCTTC. As protein: CASRDVLGYGYTF.

The chain joins TRBV7-3 to TRBJ2-7; D is possibly TRBD2 (6 bases). V was trimmed by 5 bases and J by 0 bases, leaving 17 bases between them. This CDR3 is 16 amino acids long. In germline, CDR1 is SGHTA, CDR2 FQGTGA. CDR3 loop: CASSPMGGVSSYEQYF. The CDR3 nucleotides are TGTGCCAGCAGCCCCATGGGGGGAGTCAGCTCCTACGAGCAGTACTTC. Based on the CDR3 plus reference TRBV7-3 and TRBJ2-7, the full variable domain is GAGVSQTPSNKVTEKGKYVELRCDPISGHTALYWYRQSLGQGPEFLIYFQGTGAADDSGLPNDRFFAVRPEGSVSTLKIQRTERGDSAVYLCASSPMGGVSSYEQYFGPGTRLTVT.

In this sample, this clone turned up once. CDR3 sequence reads: CASSPFWGRADEQYF. In DNA form, the CDR3 reads TGTGCCAGCAGTCCTTTTTGGGGGAGGGCCGACGAGCAGTACTTC. The chain links TRBV6-4 to TRBJ2-7; 7 bases map to TRBD2. The CDR3 runs 15 residues. Germline-derived CDR1 and CDR2 are MRHNA and SNTAGT. V was pared by 5 bases and J by 5 bases, with 12 bases of the junction left unmatched.

The rearrangement uses TRBV27 and TRBJ2-1; D remains unclear. The V end was cut by 2 bases, the J end by 8 bases, with 4 bases between. This CDR3 comprises 11 residues. Per germline, CDR1 MNHEY and CDR2 SMNVEV (reference sequence). As DNA, the CDR3 is TGTGCCAGCAGTTTAGGTCATGAGCAGTTCTTC. Its protein product is CASSLGHEQFF.

J is TRBJ2-7 and V is TRBV7-2; 8 bases map to TRBD1. The germline CDR1 and CDR2 sequences are SGHTA and FQGNSA. The CDR3 contains 15 residues. With V trimmed by 3 bases and J by 4 bases, 8 bases remained unmatched. CDR3 sequence reads: CASSLLQGARYEQYF. DNA of the CDR3: TGTGCCAGCAGCTTGTTGCAGGGGGCTCGGTACGAGCAGTACTTC.

The gene calls are TRBV4-2 and TRBJ1-4; maybe TRBD1 (6 bases). Germline values: CDR1 LGHNA, CDR2 YNFKEQ. Trimming shortened V by 5 bases and J by 5 bases, and 15 bases separated the two germline ends. The CDR3 contains 15 residues. The CDR3 nucleotides read TGTGCCAGCAGCTCCCTGGAGGGGGGAAATGAAAAACTGTTTTTT. This translates into CASSSLEGGNEKLFF.

The chain is built from TRBV28 and TRBJ2-5; D possibly uses TRBD1 or TRBD2 (5 bases each). Germline CDR1 is MDHEN and CDR2 is SYDVKM. V was clipped by 2 bases and J by 0 bases, with 19 bases between them. The CDR3 is 18 residues long. CDR3 nucleotide sequence: TGTGCCAGCAGTTTAAGGGGTTATCGGGGAAAAAACCAAGAGACCCAGTACTTC. The encoded protein is CASSLRGYRGKNQETQYF.

This clone was seen a single time. The rearrangement links TRBV7-3 to TRBJ2-3; D may be TRBD2 (6 bases). Germline V gene data show CDR1 as SGHTA and CDR2 as FQGTGA. V was pared by 0 bases and J by 6 bases, with 10 bases between. CDR3 size: 14 residues. CDR3 nucleotides: TGTGCCAGCAGCTTAACGGGGGGTTCGGATACGCAGTATTTT. This gives the protein CASSLTGGSDTQYF.

With respect to this clone: Other nucleotide sequences from this sample produce the same CDR3. The rearrangement joins TRBV5-6 to TRBJ2-3; no firm D call. The V and J ends lost 5 bases and 2 bases respectively, with 6 bases between them. The CDR3 extends over 12 amino acids. Germline V lookup: CDR1 SGHDT, CDR2 YYEEEE. The chain's CDR3 is CASSSVTDTQYF. The CDR3 region has the DNA TGTGCCAGCAGTTCCGTCACAGATACGCAGTATTTT.

This chain connects TRBV6-1 to TRBJ2-7; 14 bases are a match to TRBD2. After removal of 4 bases from V and 0 bases from J, the junction contained 2 bases not matched to a gene. The germline V gene encodes CDR1 MNHNS and CDR2 SASEGT. The CDR3 contains 16 residues. The CDR3 here is CASSAGLAGVSYEQYF. CDR3 in DNA: TGTGCCAGCAGTGCGGGACTAGCGGGAGTCTCCTACGAGCAGTACTTC.

The J gene is TRBJ2-7, the V gene TRBV28; D could derive from TRBD1 or TRBD2 (5 bases each). CDR3 length equals 14 residues. Germline CDR1 and CDR2: MDHEN and SYDVKM. The V and J ends lost 5 bases and 3 bases respectively, with 14 bases between them. The CDR3 region is CASSGVERGYEQYF. The CDR3 DNA reads as TGTGCCAGCAGTGGCGTTGAGAGGGGCTACGAGCAGTACTTC.

V and J are TRBV6-6 and TRBJ2-2, with 9 positions matching TRBD1. The ends lost 6 bases at V and 1 base at J; junction bases unmatched: 3. CDR1 is MNHNY and CDR2 is SVGAGI in the germline V gene (reference sequence). CDR3 length: 15 residues. The DNA for the CDR3 is TGTGCCAGCAGCTACAGGGGGCGGAACACCGGGGAGCTGTTTTTT. Its translation is CASSYRGRNTGELFF.

This chain uses TRBV18 with TRBJ1-5; 7 nucleotides line up with TRBD1. The germline V gene encodes CDR1 KGHSH and CDR2 LQKENI. This CDR3 comprises 15 residues. V lost 5 bases, J lost 4 bases, and 8 bases stayed unmatched. CDR3 nucleotides: TGTGCCAGCTCAGGGGACAGCCCTTGGAATCAGCCCCAGCATTTT. Its translation is CASSGDSPWNQPQHF. The variable domain in full, completed from reference TRBV18 and TRBJ1-5, reads NAGVMQNPRHLVRRRGQEARLRCSPMKGHSHVYWYRQLPEEGLKFMVYLQKENIIDESGMPKERFSAEFPKEGPSILRIQQVVRGDSAAYFCASSGDSPWNQPQHFGDGTRLSIL.